The next 11 T cell receptor beta chains were all read from a single sample in a study of T-cell reconstitution after alpha-beta-depleted transplantation in children. The TCRbeta library was prepared with unique molecular identifiers. MiXCR, applied by TCRdb to the PCR reads, yields one record per CDR3 protein. The repertoire holds about 110,000 distinct CDR3 sequences, with 6.4% as singletons. Source: PBMCs, mostly from graft donor cells, taken 360 days after TCRalphabeta/CD19-depleted stem cell transplant. These receptors all come from a male patient aged 2-15 years who had a stem cell transplant for acute lymphoblastic leukemia, so the T cells may come from the graft donor.

The J gene is TRBJ2-7, the V gene TRBV5-1; 8 bases match TRBD2. CDR1 and CDR2 (germline): SGHRS, YFSETQ. V shed 5 bases and J 6 bases; nucleotides not matched to a gene: 7. The CDR3 loop spans 13 amino acids. The CDR3 DNA reads as TGCGCCAGCAGTCCAAGCGGGAGTGGCGAGCAGTACTTC. Its protein product is CASSPSGSGEQYF.

This clonotype was picked up many times. This chain connects TRBV27 to TRBJ2-7; tentative D call: TRBD2 (6 bases). The CDR3 contains 15 residues. The germline gives CDR1 MNHEY, CDR2 SMNVEV (reference sequence). Trimming shortened V by 4 bases and J by 5 bases, and 18 bases separated the two germline ends. CDR3 coding DNA: TGTGCCAGCAGTTCATCCAGGAGGGCTTCCAACGAGCAGTACTTC. This encodes CASSSSRRASNEQYF.

Written as DNA, the CDR3 is TGCAGTGCTCCGGACCCATACGAGCAGTACTTC. It encodes CSAPDPYEQYF. The rearrangement links TRBV20-1 to TRBJ2-7, with D unresolved. Deletions cut 5 bases from V and 4 bases from J, with 9 bases between. The CDR3 is 11 residues long. The germline V gene encodes CDR1 DFQATT and CDR2 SNEGSKA (reference sequence).

This clonotype was recorded at least ten times. The chain links TRBV7-9 to TRBJ1-1; 7 nucleotides line up with TRBD1. V was pared by 0 bases and J by 5 bases, with 6 bases of the junction left unmatched. CDR1 and CDR2 (germline): SEHNR, FQNEAQ (reference sequence). The CDR3 covers 15 residues. CDR3: CASSLAQGRGTEAFF. Written as DNA, the CDR3 is TGTGCCAGCAGCTTAGCACAGGGGAGAGGGACTGAAGCTTTCTTT.

This clonotype was detected a few times. The chain joins TRBV3-1 to TRBJ1-1, with D hard to call. The CDR3 consists of 18 residues. V shed 0 bases and J shed 0 bases, with 17 bases lying between them. Germline CDR1 and CDR2: LGHDT and YNNKEL (reference sequence). As DNA, the CDR3 is TGTGCCAGCAGCCAAGATAGGGTAGGAACAGCTATGAACACTGAAGCTTTCTTT. Its translation: CASSQDRVGTAMNTEAFF.

This clonotype was recorded a few times. The CDR3 DNA is TGTGCCAGCAGCTTACCAAGGGCGGGAGGCTCCTACGAGCAGTACTTC. Encoded protein: CASSLPRAGGSYEQYF. V usage is TRBV7-6 and J usage is TRBJ2-7, with 8 bases aligning to TRBD2. This CDR3 is 16 amino acids long. CDR1 and CDR2 (germline): SGHVS, FNYEAQ. Trimming at V came to 2 bases and at J to 0 bases, leaving 6 bases not matched to a gene.

This clonotype was counted at least ten times. CDR3 residues: CSARTSGGGETQYF. Written as DNA, the CDR3 is TGCAGTGCTAGGACTAGCGGGGGTGGGGAGACCCAGTACTTC. The chain is built from TRBV20-1 and TRBJ2-5; 12 positions match TRBD2. CDR3 length: 14 amino acids. Trimming cost V 3 bases and J 5 bases; bases outside gene matches: 4. Germline V gene data show CDR1 as DFQATT and CDR2 as SNEGSKA (reference sequence).

To note about this clonotype: With a much larger clone just one base away, this may be a read error. V gene TRBV5-6 combines with J gene TRBJ2-5, with 7 bases matching TRBD2. The germline V gene has CDR1 SGHDT and CDR2 YYEEEE. The CDR3 consists of 14 residues. CDR3 DNA sequence: TGTGCCAGCAGCTTTCGGCGGGAGAGAGAGACCCAGTGCTTC. Amino acids: CASSFRRERETQCF.

This clonotype has at least ten counts. The CDR3 is CSVDGTADTQYF. CDR3 in DNA: TGCAGCGTTGATGGGACAGCCGATACGCAGTATTTT. The chain has TRBV29-1 and TRBJ2-3, with 7 bases identical to TRBD1. Germline CDR1 reads SQVTM; CDR2 reads ANQGSEA. The CDR3 contains 12 residues. V was pared by 3 bases and J by 6 bases, with 3 bases of the junction left unmatched.

J is TRBJ1-1 and V is TRBV20-1; possibly TRBD1 for D (5 bases). Per germline, CDR1 DFQATT and CDR2 SNEGSKA (reference sequence). This CDR3 contains 11 residues. Deletions cut 3 bases from V and 10 bases from J, with 12 bases between. CDR3: CSASEGTGAFF. For the CDR3, the DNA is TGCAGTGCTAGTGAAGGGACGGGAGCTTTCTTT.

This clonotype was detected only a few times. This sequence joins TRBV9 and TRBJ2-7; the D gene is possibly TRBD2 (5 bases). Germline CDR1 is SGDLS and CDR2 is YYNGEE. Trimming took 2 bases from V and 0 from J, leaving 6 bases between them. This CDR3 is built from 13 residues. The CDR3 DNA reads as TGTGCCAGCAGCGTTGGGAGCTCCTACGAGCAGTACTTC. Encoded protein: CASSVGSSYEQYF.